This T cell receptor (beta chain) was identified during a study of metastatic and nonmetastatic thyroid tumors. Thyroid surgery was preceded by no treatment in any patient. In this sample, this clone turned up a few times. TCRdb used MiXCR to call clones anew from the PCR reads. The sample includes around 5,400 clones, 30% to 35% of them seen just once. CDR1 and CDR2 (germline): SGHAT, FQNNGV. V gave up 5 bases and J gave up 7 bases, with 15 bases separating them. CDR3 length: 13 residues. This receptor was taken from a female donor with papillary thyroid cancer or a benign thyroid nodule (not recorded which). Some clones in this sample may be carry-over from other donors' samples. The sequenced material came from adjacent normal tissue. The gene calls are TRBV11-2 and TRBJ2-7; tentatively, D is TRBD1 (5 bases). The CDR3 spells CASSPRAGWEQYF. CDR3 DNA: TGTGCCAGCAGCCCCAGAGCAGGGTGGGAGCAGTACTTC. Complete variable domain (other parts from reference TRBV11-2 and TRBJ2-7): EAGVAQSPRYKIIEKRQSVAFWCNPISGHATLYWYQQILGQGPKLLIQFQNNGVVDDSQLPKDRFSAERLKGVDSTLKIQPAKLEDSAVYLCASSPRAGWEQYFGPGTRLTVT.